The 22 T cell receptor beta chains below were found in one sample sequenced in a study of shared clonotypes between healthy human individuals. Generated by immunoSEQ multiplex PCR, the TCRdb table keeps only in-frame clones and is missing some. Here the sample spans hundreds of thousands of clones, 97% being singletons. Sequencing was done on a sample of naive CD4+ T cells sorted from blood. Subset of the sample: CD45RA+ positively selected. All receptors come from a woman under 40 in good health.

The chain links TRBV19 to TRBJ2-1; D may match TRBD1 or TRBD2 (5 bases each). Trimming took 6 bases from V and 0 from J, leaving 12 bases between them. The CDR3 is 15 amino acids. Looked up from germline, CDR1 is LNHDA and CDR2 is SQIVND (reference sequence). CDR3 in DNA: TGTGCCAGTAGGAGGGGAGCTAGCTCCTACAATGAGCAGTTCTTC. Its protein product is CASRRGASSYNEQFF.

The V gene is TRBV2, the J gene TRBJ1-4; D may be TRBD1 (5 bases). V was cut by 3 bases and J by 6 bases, with 14 bases left in between. The CDR3 is 15 amino acids. CDR1 and CDR2 (germline): SNHLY, FYNNEI. Written as DNA, the CDR3 is TGTGCCAGCAGTGACGGGACCGCTCGGTATGAAAAACTGTTTTTT. Its translation is CASSDGTARYEKLFF. The full variable domain, its missing parts supplied by reference TRBV2 and TRBJ1-4, is EPEVTQTPSHQVTQMGQEVILRCVPISNHLYFYWYRQILGQKVEFLVSFYNNEISEKSEIFDDQFSVERPDGSNFTLKIRSTKLEDSAMYFCASSDGTARYEKLFFGSGTQLSVL.

The chain has TRBV13 and TRBJ1-2, with D perhaps matching TRBD1 (6 bases). This CDR3 has 15 residues. Germline CDR1 PRHDT, CDR2 FYEKMQ (reference sequence). Trimming left V 5 bases short and J 0 bases short, with 13 bases between. CDR3 nucleotides: TGTGCCAGCAGCCTCCGGGACACCCCTAACTATGGCTACACCTTC. It specifies CASSLRDTPNYGYTF.

The V call is TRBV11-3, the J call TRBJ2-2, with a tentative D call TRBD2 (5 bases). CDR3 length: 11 residues. Trimming left V 10 bases short and J 9 bases short, with 12 bases between. The V gene's germline CDR1 is SGHNT and CDR2 YENEEA. The CDR3 DNA is TGTGCCACCTATCTAGCTCGGGAGCTGTTTTTT. As protein: CATYLARELFF.

The chain combines TRBV6-1 with TRBJ2-7, with 14 bases that match TRBD2. The germline CDR1 and CDR2 sequences are MNHNS and SASEGT. The J segment lost 6 bases and the V segment lost 3 bases, leaving 4 bases of the junction unmatched. CDR3 length equals 15 residues. This chain's CDR3 is CASSDPGLAGVEQYF. DNA for the CDR3: TGTGCCAGCAGTGACCCGGGACTAGCGGGAGTCGAGCAGTACTTC.

This chain uses TRBV18 with TRBJ2-7, with a tentative D call TRBD2 (6 bases). V shed 4 bases and J shed 3 bases, with 13 bases lying between them. The CDR3 is 14 amino acids. CDR1 is KGHSH and CDR2 is LQKENI in the germline V gene. CDR3 protein: CASSRTGDFYEQYF. The DNA for the CDR3 is TGTGCCAGCTCACGAACCGGGGACTTCTACGAGCAGTACTTC. The variable domain in full, with the rest retrieved from reference TRBV18 and TRBJ2-7, is NAGVMQNPRHLVRRRGQEARLRCSPMKGHSHVYWYRQLPEEGLKFMVYLQKENIIDESGMPKERFSAEFPKEGPSILRIQQVVRGDSAAYFCASSRTGDFYEQYFGPGTRLTVT.

CDR3 region: CASSLSAGVAYEQYF. CDR3 DNA: TGTGCCAGCAGTTTAAGCGCGGGAGTTGCCTACGAGCAGTACTTC. The chain joins TRBV28 to TRBJ2-7, with 7 bases aligning to TRBD2. Germline V lookup: CDR1 MDHEN, CDR2 SYDVKM. The CDR3 has 15 amino acids. Unmatched junction bases numbered 6, after V lost 2 bases and J lost 2 bases.

This chain connects TRBV5-1 to TRBJ2-7, with TRBD2 matching over 10 bases. The CDR3 consists of 17 residues. Looked up from germline, CDR1 is SGHRS and CDR2 is YFSETQ. Trimming cost V 0 bases and J 4 bases; bases outside gene matches: 10. CDR3: CASSLGYVGTSVYEQYF. The CDR3, as DNA: TGCGCCAGCAGCTTGGGCTATGTAGGGACTAGCGTTTACGAGCAGTACTTC.

V is TRBV7-9 and J is TRBJ2-3; possible D gene TRBD2, 6 bases. The CDR3 loop spans 16 amino acids. The V gene's germline CDR1 is SEHNR and CDR2 FQNEAQ (reference sequence). The V gene lost 1 base and the J gene lost 4 bases, with 15 bases spanning the gap. The CDR3 DNA follows: TGTGCCAGCAGCTTAGTTACGGGAGCCGGATCAGATACGCAGTATTTT. Its protein product is CASSLVTGAGSDTQYF.

The chain recombines TRBV6-5 with TRBJ2-7; TRBD2 aligns across 7 bases. The CDR3 is 15 residues long. After removal of 7 bases from V and 0 bases from J, the junction contained 9 bases not matched to a gene. CDR1 is MNHEY, CDR2 SVGAGI, per germline. The chain's CDR3 is CASNEGGLSSYEQYF. Here the CDR3 DNA reads TGTGCCAGCAACGAGGGAGGGTTGAGCTCCTACGAGCAGTACTTC.

The chain uses TRBV7-9 and TRBJ1-5; 10 bases agree with TRBD1. The CDR3 runs to 18 residues. CDR1 is SEHNR, CDR2 FQNEAQ, per germline (reference sequence). J was trimmed by 2 bases and V by 5 bases; bases with no gene match: 12. CDR3 sequence reads: CASSLGTGDPSGNQPQHF. The CDR3 DNA is TGTGCCAGCAGCCTAGGGACAGGGGATCCCTCAGGCAATCAGCCCCAGCATTTT.

The gene calls are TRBV19 and TRBJ2-7; possible D gene TRBD2, 5 bases. The CDR3 extends over 15 amino acids. Germline CDR1 reads LNHDA; CDR2 reads SQIVND (reference sequence). The germline V and J ends were trimmed by 4 bases and 2 bases, with 15 bases remaining between them. The CDR3: CASSNHLAVAYEQYF. As DNA, the CDR3 is TGTGCCAGTAGTAACCACCTAGCCGTCGCCTACGAGCAGTACTTC.

This chain joins TRBV9 and TRBJ1-2; TRBD1 is a possible D gene (6 bases). This CDR3 is built from 13 residues. V dropped 3 bases and J dropped 8 bases, with 14 bases sitting between them. Germline V lookup: CDR1 SGDLS, CDR2 YYNGEE. CDR3 bases: TGTGCCAGCAGCGCGCTACAGGGTTTAGGCTACACCTTC. Its protein is CASSALQGLGYTF.

This clone was observed once. V usage is TRBV4-1 and J usage is TRBJ2-7, with D tentatively TRBD1 (6 bases). CDR1 MGHRA and CDR2 YSYEKL come from the germline V gene. CDR3 length: 13 residues. V was trimmed by 4 bases and J by 4 bases, leaving 11 bases between them. CDR3 DNA sequence: TGCGCCAGCAGCCGGGGGCCACAGTACGAGCAGTACTTC. As protein: CASSRGPQYEQYF.

The chain is built from TRBV9 and TRBJ2-5; 8 bases agree with TRBD2. CDR1 is SGDLS and CDR2 is YYNGEE in the germline V gene. V trimming: 0 bases; J trimming: 4 bases; junction bases outside the gene matches: 14. This CDR3 spans 18 amino acids. CDR3 protein: CASSVASTGGPGAETQYF. CDR3 nucleotide sequence: TGTGCCAGCAGCGTAGCTTCGACGGGAGGGCCGGGGGCAGAGACCCAGTACTTC.

CDR3: CASSLAPSFHYEQYF. CDR3 nucleotides: TGTGCCAGCAGCTTAGCGCCCTCCTTCCACTACGAGCAGTACTTC. V usage is TRBV7-7 and J usage is TRBJ2-5, with unresolved D. The J call may be wrong; the DNA end is better matched by TRBJ2-7. The CDR3 totals 15 residues. The V gene's germline CDR1 is SSHAT and CDR2 FNYEAQ (reference sequence).

The rearrangement joins TRBV27 to TRBJ1-2, with 7 bases that match TRBD1. The CDR3 length is 13 residues. Germline loops: CDR1 MNHEY, CDR2 SMNVEV (reference sequence). V lost 3 bases and J lost 8; bases outside the gene matches: 6. CDR3 sequence (DNA): TGTGCCAGCAGTTTGGGTTCAGGGGGGGGCTACACCTTC. This sequence encodes CASSLGSGGGYTF.

The chain is built from TRBV28 and TRBJ1-5; D unclear. Germline lookup yields CDR1 MDHEN and CDR2 SYDVKM. Trimming took 8 bases from V and 7 from J, leaving 12 bases between them. This CDR3 spans 12 amino acids. The CDR3, as DNA: TGTGCCAGCTTCCAAGAGGGCCAGCCCCAGCATTTT. Translating gives CASFQEGQPQHF.

The V call is TRBV7-9, the J call TRBJ2-7; TRBD1 or TRBD2 may be the D gene (5 bases each). The CDR3 extends over 12 amino acids. Per the germline V gene, CDR1 is SEHNR and CDR2 is FQNEAQ (reference sequence). V dropped 1 base and J dropped 6 bases, with 7 bases sitting between them. CDR3 in amino acids: CASSLEGSEQYF. The CDR3 nucleotides read TGTGCCAGCAGCTTAGAGGGGAGCGAGCAGTACTTC.

V and J are TRBV28 and TRBJ1-1, with 7 bases lining up with TRBD1. Germline CDR1 MDHEN, CDR2 SYDVKM. The CDR3 length is 16 residues. The V segment lost 2 bases and the J segment 0 bases; nucleotides outside the gene matches: 6. The CDR3 loop is CASSLMPDRLNTEAFF. The CDR3 DNA reads TGTGCCAGCAGTTTAATGCCGGACAGGTTGAACACTGAAGCTTTCTTT.

The J gene is TRBJ1-5, the V gene TRBV18; D is perhaps TRBD1 (6 bases). CDR1 KGHSH and CDR2 LQKENI come from the germline V gene. V was cut by 3 bases and J by 3 bases, with 21 bases left in between. The CDR3 spans 18 residues. The CDR3 loop is CASSPEPGVANNNQPQHF. Here the CDR3 DNA reads TGTGCCAGCTCACCGGAGCCAGGGGTGGCAAATAACAATCAGCCCCAGCATTTT.

The gene calls are TRBV6-5 and TRBJ1-4; D gene unclear. The CDR3 length is 15 residues. The germline V gene encodes CDR1 MNHEY and CDR2 SVGAGI. Between the trimmed V and J ends, which lost 3 bases and 4 bases, there was a span of 12 bases. In DNA, the CDR3 is TGTGCCAGCAGTTATGGTCGAAGGTTTAATGAAAAACTGTTTTTT. Amino acid sequence: CASSYGRRFNEKLFF.